The present T cell receptor beta chain was sequenced within a study of CD8 T cells in Susac syndrome. The germline gives CDR1 MNHEY, CDR2 SMNVEV (reference sequence). Trimming cost V 4 bases and J 2 bases, with 10 bases left between them. The CDR3 consists of 14 residues. Random hexamers served to reverse transcribe about 0.5 to 1 ug RNA. Amplification of TCR beta CDR3 by immunoSEQ multiplex PCR spanned 54 Vbeta and 13 Jbeta. TCRdb processed the immunoSEQ multiplex PCR reads anew with MiXCR; each CDR3 protein has one entry. This sample carries 65,000 to 90,000 distinct CDR3 sequences, approximately 94% of them seen once, and the ten largest clones take about 0.4%.

The chain recombines TRBV27 with TRBJ2-3; a possible D gene is TRBD1 (5 bases). Sequenced material: CD8+ T cells from PBMCs. This TCR derives from a human donor with multiple sclerosis. CDR3: CASSSGISTDTQYF. For the CDR3, the DNA is TGTGCCAGCAGTTCAGGGATATCCACAGATACGCAGTATTTT.